The T cell receptor (beta chain) described here comes from a study of T cells in localized non-small cell lung cancer. TCRdb's copy holds only in-frame clones and misses some; the assay was immunoSEQ multiplex PCR. The sample shows 60,000 or so clones, roughly 79% of them seen only once. The table lists this clone with a few counts. Germline CDR1 MNHNS, CDR2 SASEGT. Trimming pared 6 bases from V and 7 bases from J, leaving 4 bases between. The CDR3 runs 10 residues. This material consisted of PBMCs, taken before any cancer treatment. J is TRBJ2-1 and V is TRBV6-1; D gene uncertain. This sequence was found in a man aged 40 to 75 with stage II lung adenocarcinoma. Here the CDR3 DNA reads TGTGCCAGCAGGGATAATGAGCAGTTCTTC. Its translation: CASRDNEQFF.